The TCR beta chain under discussion was sequenced for a study of identifying expanded T cells in peripheral blood. Study results and limitations: Differentially abundant clones: roughly 1.2 between replicates, 15 to 17 at roughly 13 days, 19 to 20 at four. Roughly two-week clone count variance significantly increased as total template count grew.

On this clone itself: Its antigen is unidentified.

TCRdb keeps only in-frame clones here, not all; method: immunoSEQ multiplex PCR. The data show some 130,000 clones, about 88% seen once. Trimming took 3 bases from V and 1 from J; bases not matched to a gene: 6. Germline CDR1 reads MNHEY; CDR2 reads SMNVEV (reference sequence). This CDR3 spans 16 amino acids. During the collection period, no donor immune events like infections were recorded. Sample: blood. The J gene is TRBJ2-1, the V gene TRBV27, with 7 bases matching TRBD1. The receptor's source is a person aged 18 to 69 in good health. The CDR3 nucleotides are TGTGCCAGCAGTTTTGGGGCCAGGGGGTCCTACAATGAGCAGTTCTTC. It specifies CASSFGARGSYNEQFF.